The present entry profiles one T cell receptor beta chain with its context. The antigen is not known. The record originates from a study of CD8 T cells in ankylosing spondylitis. Study-wide results and limits: Disease-associated clones were reportedly significantly overrepresented in matched ankylosing spondylitis synovial fluid. Both synovial fluid and blood in reactive arthritis had previously been reported to carry some motif variants. Typical of ankylosing spondylitis blood, it appeared, was a TCR beta motif of several highly homologous variants.

V dropped 8 bases and J dropped 3; count of bases not matched to a gene: 8. The CDR3 is made up of 15 amino acids. Germline V CDR1 and CDR2: MNHNS, SASEGT. Using quantitative 5'-RACE with molecular barcodes, the authors made TCR beta libraries. TCRdb re-called the 5' RACE reads with MiXCR, one entry per CDR3 protein. The sample comprises 700,000 or so distinct CDR3 sequences, roughly 20% of which are singletons, and around 19% rests with the top ten. V gene TRBV6-1 combines with J gene TRBJ2-3, with 10 nucleotides matching TRBD2. Sequencing input: blood, either unsorted or a sorted T cell fraction (not recorded which). This receptor was obtained from a male donor with ankylosing spondylitis. The CDR3 region has the DNA TGTGCCAGCCTAAACGGACTAGCGGCAACAGATACGCAGTATTTT. It encodes CASLNGLAATDTQYF.